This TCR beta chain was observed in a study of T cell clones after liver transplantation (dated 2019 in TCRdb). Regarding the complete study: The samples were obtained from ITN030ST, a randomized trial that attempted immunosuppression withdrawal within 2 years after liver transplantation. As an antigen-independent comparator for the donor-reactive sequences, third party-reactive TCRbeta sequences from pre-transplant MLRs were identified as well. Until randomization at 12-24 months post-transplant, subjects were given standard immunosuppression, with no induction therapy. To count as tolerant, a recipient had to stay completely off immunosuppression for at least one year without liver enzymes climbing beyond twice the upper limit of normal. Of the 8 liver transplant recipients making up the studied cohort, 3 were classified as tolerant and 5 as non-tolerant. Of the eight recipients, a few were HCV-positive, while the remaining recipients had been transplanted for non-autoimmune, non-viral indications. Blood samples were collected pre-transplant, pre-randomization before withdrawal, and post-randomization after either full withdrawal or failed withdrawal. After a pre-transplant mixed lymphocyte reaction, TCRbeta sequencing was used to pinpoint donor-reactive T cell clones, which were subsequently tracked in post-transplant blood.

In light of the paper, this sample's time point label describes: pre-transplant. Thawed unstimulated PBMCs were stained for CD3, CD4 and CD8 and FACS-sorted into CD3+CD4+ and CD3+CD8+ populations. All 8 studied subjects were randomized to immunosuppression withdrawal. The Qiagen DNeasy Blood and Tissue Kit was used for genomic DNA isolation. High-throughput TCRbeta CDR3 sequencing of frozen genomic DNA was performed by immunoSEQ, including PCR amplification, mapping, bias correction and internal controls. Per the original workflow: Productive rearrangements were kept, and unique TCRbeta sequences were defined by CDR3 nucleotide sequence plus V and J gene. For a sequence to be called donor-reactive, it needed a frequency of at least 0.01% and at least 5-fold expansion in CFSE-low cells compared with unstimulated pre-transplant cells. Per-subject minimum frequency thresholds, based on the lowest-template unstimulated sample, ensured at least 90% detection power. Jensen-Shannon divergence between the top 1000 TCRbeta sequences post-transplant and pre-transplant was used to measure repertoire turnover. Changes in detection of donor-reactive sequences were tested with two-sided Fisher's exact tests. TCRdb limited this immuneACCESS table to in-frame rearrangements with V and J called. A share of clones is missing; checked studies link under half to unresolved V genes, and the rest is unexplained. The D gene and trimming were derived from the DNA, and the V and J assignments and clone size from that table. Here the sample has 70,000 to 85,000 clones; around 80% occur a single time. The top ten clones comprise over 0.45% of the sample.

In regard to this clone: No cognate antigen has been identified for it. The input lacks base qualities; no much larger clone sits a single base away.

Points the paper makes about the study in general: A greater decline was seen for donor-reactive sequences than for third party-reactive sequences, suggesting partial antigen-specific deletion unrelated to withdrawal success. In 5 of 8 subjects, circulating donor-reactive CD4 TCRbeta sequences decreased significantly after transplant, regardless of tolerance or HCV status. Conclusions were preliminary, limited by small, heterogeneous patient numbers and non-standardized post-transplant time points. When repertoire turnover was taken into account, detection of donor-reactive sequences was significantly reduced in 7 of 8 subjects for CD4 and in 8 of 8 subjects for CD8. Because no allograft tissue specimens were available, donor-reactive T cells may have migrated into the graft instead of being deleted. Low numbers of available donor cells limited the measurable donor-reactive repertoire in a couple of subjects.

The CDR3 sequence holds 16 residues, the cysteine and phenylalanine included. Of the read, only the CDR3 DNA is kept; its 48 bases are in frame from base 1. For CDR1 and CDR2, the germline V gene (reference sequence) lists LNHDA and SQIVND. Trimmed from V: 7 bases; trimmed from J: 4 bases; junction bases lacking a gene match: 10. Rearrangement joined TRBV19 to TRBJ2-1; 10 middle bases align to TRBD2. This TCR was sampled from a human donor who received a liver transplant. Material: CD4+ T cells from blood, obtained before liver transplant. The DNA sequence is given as TGTGCCAGTAAAAAGAGCGGGAGGGCCGGGTACAATGAGCAGTTCTTC. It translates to CASKKSGRAGYNEQFF.